Listed below are T cell receptor beta chains from one sample, sequenced in a study of CD8+ T cells in alopecia areata. Clones were read by immunoSEQ multiplex PCR, and TCRdb kept only the in-frame ones, dropping some. Of 170,000 or so clones in the sample, 53% were seen once. Sequenced material: CD8+ T cells sorted from blood, taken at week 24, from a patient treated with tofacitinib. The receptors here all came from a human donor with alopecia areata. CDR3s include the opening cysteine and the closing phenylalanine or tryptophan. A D gene is named only where the DNA matches it firmly. Size values are once, few and many counts, or a class for expanded clones, and some rows have none.

CDR3 DNA | CDR3 protein | J gene | V gene | D gene | clone size
TGTGCCAGCAGTTACTCCGGCAGCACAGATACGCAGTATTTT | CASSYSGSTDTQYF | TRBJ2-3 | TRBV6-5 | . | few
TGCGCCAGCAGTTCCGGGCCGAACACTGAAGCTTTCTTT | CASSSGPNTEAFF | TRBJ1-1 | TRBV10-2 | . | once
TGCGCCAGCAGCCAAGCCCGCTTGGAGCTGAACACTGAAGCTTTCTTT | CASSQARLELNTEAFF | TRBJ1-1 | TRBV4-3 | . | .
TGCAGCGTTGGTACGGGGGACGGAAACACCATATATTTT | CSVGTGDGNTIYF | TRBJ1-3 | TRBV29-1 | . | few
TGTGCCTGGAGTCCCCTGCAGGGCAGTACCCTATATGGCTACACCTTC | CAWSPLQGSTLYGYTF | TRBJ1-2 | TRBV30 | . | .
TGTGCCAGCAGCGTCGCGGACAGGGGACTGGGTTTCTTT | CASSVADRGLGFF | TRBJ1-1 | TRBV9 | TRBD1 | .
TGCAGCGCCCTGGGTAGGGATCGCCACTATGGCTACACCTTC | CSALGRDRHYGYTF | TRBJ1-2 | TRBV29-1 | . | .
TGCAGCGTTGTCGGAGACTACGAGCAGTACTTC | CSVVGDYEQYF | TRBJ2-7 | TRBV29-1 | . | few
TGCGCCAGCAGCCAAGTCTCCGGGACCGAGAGCTCCTACAATGAGCAGTTCTTC | CASSQVSGTESSYNEQFF | TRBJ2-1 | TRBV4-3 | . | .
TGTGCCAGTAGTCCCCAGGACAGGGGGGGGAATGAGCAGTTCTTC | CASSPQDRGGNEQFF | TRBJ2-1 | TRBV19 | TRBD1 | .
TGTGCCAGCAGCTTAGTCGGGGGAGCTAACTATGGCTACACCTTC | CASSLVGGANYGYTF | TRBJ1-2 | TRBV7-9 | . | .
TGTGCCTGGAGTGTGAGCGCTTACAATGAGCAGTTCTTC | CAWSVSAYNEQFF | TRBJ2-1 | TRBV30 | . | once
TGCAGCGTTGAGACAGGGCTCTCCTACGAGCAGTACTTC | CSVETGLSYEQYF | TRBJ2-7 | TRBV29-1 | TRBD1 | few
TGTGCCAGCAGCTCCCAGCACATTCAGTACTTC | CASSSQHIQYF | TRBJ2-4 | TRBV11-2 | . | few
TGCGCCAGCAGCCAAGGGCGGACAGGGGAGAACAGGCTCCACTTT | CASSQGRTGENRLHF | TRBJ1-6 | TRBV4-3 | TRBD1 | .
TGTGCCATCAGTGCCCGGATCCAGGGAATACGAACTGAAGCTTTCTTT | CAISARIQGIRTEAFF | TRBJ1-1 | TRBV10-3 | . | .
TGTGCCTGGAGTCTGGACTTGGTCGGGGAGCTGTTTTTT | CAWSLDLVGELFF | TRBJ2-2 | TRBV30 | . | .
TGTGCCAGCAGCCCATCTCCCCAGGGAATCAATCAGCCCCAGCATTTT | CASSPSPQGINQPQHF | TRBJ1-5 | TRBV7-2 | . | .
TGCGCCAGCTCGCCGTCCGGACAGAGCTTACAAGAGACCCAGTACTTC | CASSPSGQSLQETQYF | TRBJ2-5 | TRBV5-1 | . | .
TGTGCCACCTGGTACACCGGGGAGCTGTTTTTT | CATWYTGELFF | TRBJ2-2 | TRBV27 | . | .
TGCGGGGTGACAGGGACCTTAAACTATGGCTACACCTTC | CGVTGTLNYGYTF | TRBJ1-2 | TRBV29-1 | TRBD1 | few
TGTGCCAGCCCGAGGGGGCCTCAAGGTTTGCCCCAGCATTTT | CASPRGPQGLPQHF | TRBJ1-5 | TRBV9 | TRBD1 | .
TGCAGCGTTGAGCCGACAGGTGTAAACACTGAAGCTTTCTTT | CSVEPTGVNTEAFF | TRBJ1-1 | TRBV29-1 | . | .
TGTGCCAGCAGCGTACTCGGCGGGGGGGCCATGGATGAGCAGTTCTTC | CASSVLGGGAMDEQFF | TRBJ2-1 | TRBV9 | TRBD2 | .
TGCGCCAGCAGCCCCGGGACAGGATCGTACTATGGCTACACCTTC | CASSPGTGSYYGYTF | TRBJ1-2 | TRBV4-3 | TRBD1 | once
TGTGCCAGCAGTCATCTCGGGGGGACCGGGGAGCTGTTTTTT | CASSHLGGTGELFF | TRBJ2-2 | TRBV25-1 | TRBD2 | few
TGTGCCAGCACTGACTCTGGGACAGACCAAGAGACCCAGTACTTC | CASTDSGTDQETQYF | TRBJ2-5 | TRBV5-6 | TRBD1 | .
TGTGCCAGCAGCGCTACACAGGGAGCGGGGGCCAACGTCCTGACTTTC | CASSATQGAGANVLTF | TRBJ2-6 | TRBV9 | . | .
TGTGCCTGGGACCCGGGACAGGGGAACACTGAAGCTTTCTTT | CAWDPGQGNTEAFF | TRBJ1-1 | TRBV30 | TRBD1 | .
TGTGCCAGCAGCCTGGGCACCCGGGTGACGCCCCTTAAAGATAATTCACCCCTCCACTTT | CASSLGTRVTPLKDNSPLHF | TRBJ1-6 | TRBV11-3 | . | once
TGTGCCAGCAGCTTAGGGGGATGGGCGAACACTGAAGCTTTCTTT | CASSLGGWANTEAFF | TRBJ1-1 | TRBV7-2 | . | few
TGTGCCAGCAGCGTAGAAGGGGCGTTGGGTACAGATACGCAGTATTTT | CASSVEGALGTDTQYF | TRBJ2-3 | TRBV9 | . | .
TGTGCCAGCAGTTTAGAGGGAGGCAATCAGCCCCAGCATTTT | CASSLEGGNQPQHF | TRBJ1-5 | TRBV27 | . | few
TGCAGCGTGGAAGAGGGGAATCAGCCCCAGCATTTT | CSVEEGNQPQHF | TRBJ1-5 | TRBV29-1 | . | few
TGTGCCACCAGCAGAGACATAACAACCACAGATACGCAGTATTTT | CATSRDITTTDTQYF | TRBJ2-3 | TRBV15 | . | .
TGTGCCAGCAGCTTGGAGCAGGACGATAATGAAAAACTGTTTTTT | CASSLEQDDNEKLFF | TRBJ1-4 | TRBV5-6 | . | once
TGCGCCAGCTCGGGTGACCAAACTGAAGCTTTCTTT | CASSGDQTEAFF | TRBJ1-1 | TRBV5-1 | . | once
TGTGCCAGCAGCGAGACCCAAGATACGCAGTATTTT | CASSETQDTQYF | TRBJ2-3 | TRBV5-4 | . | .
TGTGCCAGCAGTTTATTGGCAGCTAATCAGCCCCAGCATTTT | CASSLLAANQPQHF | TRBJ1-5 | TRBV28 | . | .
TGTGCCAGCAGCTCCCTAGGGCCCAACACTGAAGCTTTCTTT | CASSSLGPNTEAFF | TRBJ1-1 | TRBV13 | . | few
TGTGCCTGGAGTTTGACGGGGCAGGAGCAGTTCTTC | CAWSLTGQEQFF | TRBJ2-1 | TRBV30 | . | few
TGTGCCAGCAGCTTCGATGGCATGGATGGCTACACCTTC | CASSFDGMDGYTF | TRBJ1-2 | TRBV13 | . | .
TGTGCCAGCAGACAGCAGGGGGATCGTCTAGTCTCTAGCACAGATACGCAGTATTTT | CASRQQGDRLVSSTDTQYF | TRBJ2-3 | TRBV5-7 | TRBD1 | .
TGCAGCGTTCTTTCAGGGGAACTCTCTGGAAACACCATATATTTT | CSVLSGELSGNTIYF | TRBJ1-3 | TRBV29-1 | . | .
TGTGCCAGCAGCTTACCGGGGAACACTGAAGCTTTCTTT | CASSLPGNTEAFF | TRBJ1-1 | TRBV13 | . | .
TGCAGCGTCGCCGAGGGCAGGGGGGATGGCTACACCTTC | CSVAEGRGDGYTF | TRBJ1-2 | TRBV29-1 | TRBD1 | few
TGTGCCAGCAGTTACGGGAAAAACACTGAAGCTTTCTTT | CASSYGKNTEAFF | TRBJ1-1 | TRBV6-6 | . | .
TGTGCTAGTGTTGCGGCAGATCCCACAGATACGCAGTATTTT | CASVAADPTDTQYF | TRBJ2-3 | TRBV12-5 | . | .
TGTGCCAGCAGCTCGCCGTGGGACAGTCAAGAGACCCAGTACTTC | CASSSPWDSQETQYF | TRBJ2-5 | TRBV11-3 | TRBD1 | .
TGTGCCAGCAGCTTCGGGACTAGCAGGGGTTTCACCGGGGAGCTGTTTTTT | CASSFGTSRGFTGELFF | TRBJ2-2 | TRBV5-5 | TRBD2 | few
TGCAGCGGAGGGACTAGCGGGTACAATGAGCAGTTCTTC | CSGGTSGYNEQFF | TRBJ2-1 | TRBV29-1 | TRBD2 | few
TGTGCCAGCAGCTTAGTCCGGGGGGCTACAGATACGCAGTATTTT | CASSLVRGATDTQYF | TRBJ2-3 | TRBV7-6 | . | few
TGTGCCATCAGTGAGGGACAGGAAACCTACGAGCAGTACTTC | CAISEGQETYEQYF | TRBJ2-7 | TRBV10-3 | TRBD1 | .
TGCGCCAGCAGCTACGGACAGGGGATCTACGAGCAGTACTTC | CASSYGQGIYEQYF | TRBJ2-7 | TRBV4-1 | TRBD1 | .
TGCGCCAGCAGCCTATCCCTGGTCAATGAGCAGTTCTTC | CASSLSLVNEQFF | TRBJ2-1 | TRBV5-1 | . | .
TGTGCCACCCGGGGCGGGGGGGACCTGGGCAATGAGCAGTTCTTC | CATRGGGDLGNEQFF | TRBJ2-1 | TRBV15 | TRBD2 | .